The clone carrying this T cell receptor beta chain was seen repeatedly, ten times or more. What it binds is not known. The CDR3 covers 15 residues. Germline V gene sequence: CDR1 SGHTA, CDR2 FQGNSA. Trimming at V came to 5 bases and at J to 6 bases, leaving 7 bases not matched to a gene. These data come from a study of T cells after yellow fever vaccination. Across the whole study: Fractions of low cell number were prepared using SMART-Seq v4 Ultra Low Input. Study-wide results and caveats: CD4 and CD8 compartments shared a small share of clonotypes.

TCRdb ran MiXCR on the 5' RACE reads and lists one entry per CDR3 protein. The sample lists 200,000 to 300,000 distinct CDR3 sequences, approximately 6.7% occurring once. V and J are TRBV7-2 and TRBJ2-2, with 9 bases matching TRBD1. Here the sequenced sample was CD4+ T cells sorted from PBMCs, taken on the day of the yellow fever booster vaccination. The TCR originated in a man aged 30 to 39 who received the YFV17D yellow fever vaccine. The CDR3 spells CASSPQDRGPGELFF. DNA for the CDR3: TGTGCCAGCAGCCCCCAGGACAGGGGTCCCGGGGAGCTGTTTTTT.